This is a list of T cell receptor beta chains from one sample in a study of blood T cells in healthy people across ages. From the 5' RACE reads, TCRdb called clonotypes with MiXCR, one entry per CDR3 protein. The data show hundreds of thousands of distinct CDR3 sequences, over 25% seen once. The sample was also linked to a second study, of T cells of mothers and their children.

Sequenced: blood. Receptors originate from a boy aged 2 to 10 in good health. Each CDR3 is given with its conserved first and last residue. Each record gives: V gene, clone size, D gene, J gene, CDR3 protein, CDR3 DNA. A D gene is named only where the DNA matches it firmly. The listing skips clone size in some rows; elsewhere it reads once, few, many or a size class.

v_gene: TRBV3-1; abundance: few; d_gene: TRBD1; j_gene: TRBJ1-5; CDR3aa: CASSYGTGESQPQHF; CDR3nt: TGTGCCAGCAGCTACGGGACAGGGGAGTCTCAGCCCCAGCATTTT
v_gene: TRBV12-3/TRBV12-4; abundance: .; d_gene: .; j_gene: TRBJ2-3; CDR3aa: CASSFLQEQYF; CDR3nt: TGTGCCAGCAGTTTTTTACAGGAGCAGTATTTT
v_gene: TRBV18; abundance: .; d_gene: .; j_gene: TRBJ2-3; CDR3aa: CASSPPGQGGKYF; CDR3nt: TGTGCCAGCTCACCACCGGGCCAGGGGGGGAAGTATTTT
v_gene: TRBV20-1; abundance: .; d_gene: .; j_gene: TRBJ1-2; CDR3aa: CSASSSEGPGYGYTF; CDR3nt: TGCAGTGCTAGCAGTTCAGAGGGGCCGGGCTATGGCTACACCTTC
v_gene: TRBV10-3; abundance: few; d_gene: .; j_gene: TRBJ1-5; CDR3aa: CAASGGNQPQHF; CDR3nt: TGTGCCGCATCAGGGGGCAATCAGCCCCAGCATTTT
v_gene: TRBV12-3/TRBV12-4; abundance: .; d_gene: TRBD2; j_gene: TRBJ2-7; CDR3aa: CASSSGGAGISYEQYF; CDR3nt: TGTGCCAGCAGCTCAGGTGGAGCGGGAATCTCCTACGAGCAGTACTTC
v_gene: TRBV29-1; abundance: .; d_gene: TRBD2; j_gene: TRBJ2-5; CDR3aa: CSVASGQETQYF; CDR3nt: TGCAGCGTTGCTAGCGGCCAAGAGACCCAGTACTTC
v_gene: TRBV4-3; abundance: .; d_gene: .; j_gene: TRBJ2-1; CDR3aa: CASSQAGPRDEQFF; CDR3nt: TGCGCCAGCAGCCAAGCGGGCCCGCGCGATGAGCAGTTCTTC
v_gene: TRBV12-3/TRBV12-4; abundance: few; d_gene: .; j_gene: TRBJ1-1; CDR3aa: CASSFPGRSGTEAFF; CDR3nt: TGTGCCAGCAGTTTTCCCGGCCGCAGCGGGACTGAAGCTTTCTTT
v_gene: TRBV5-1; abundance: .; d_gene: .; j_gene: TRBJ1-4; CDR3aa: CAGTPGPGGEKLFF; CDR3nt: TGCGCCGGCACCCCGGGACCGGGGGGTGAAAAACTGTTTTTT
v_gene: TRBV20-1; abundance: .; d_gene: .; j_gene: TRBJ2-7; CDR3aa: CSARGLGTGSPYEQYF; CDR3nt: TGCAGTGCTAGGGGGTTGGGAACAGGGAGCCCCTACGAGCAGTACTTC
v_gene: TRBV4-2; abundance: .; d_gene: TRBD2; j_gene: TRBJ2-5; CDR3aa: CASSQSRLAGGQVTQYF; CDR3nt: TGTGCCAGCAGCCAATCCAGACTAGCGGGGGGCCAGGTGACCCAGTACTTC
v_gene: TRBV13; abundance: few; d_gene: .; j_gene: TRBJ1-1; CDR3aa: CASSWVLTEAFF; CDR3nt: TGTGCCAGCAGCTGGGTCTTAACTGAAGCTTTCTTT
v_gene: TRBV7-6; abundance: .; d_gene: .; j_gene: TRBJ2-1; CDR3aa: CASKEEAASYNEQFF; CDR3nt: TGTGCCAGCAAGGAGGAGGCGGCGTCCTACAATGAGCAGTTCTTC
v_gene: TRBV6-2/TRBV6-3; abundance: few; d_gene: .; j_gene: TRBJ2-7; CDR3aa: CATGPGRGLYEQYF; CDR3nt: TGTGCCACCGGGCCAGGCAGGGGACTCTACGAGCAGTACTTC
v_gene: TRBV7-6; abundance: few; d_gene: .; j_gene: TRBJ1-2; CDR3aa: CASSADAANFYGYTF; CDR3nt: TGTGCCAGCAGCGCAGACGCGGCCAATTTCTATGGCTACACCTTC
v_gene: TRBV5-1; abundance: .; d_gene: TRBD1; j_gene: TRBJ2-7; CDR3aa: CASSGDRGRYEQYF; CDR3nt: TGCGCCAGCAGCGGGGACAGGGGGCGGTACGAGCAGTACTTC